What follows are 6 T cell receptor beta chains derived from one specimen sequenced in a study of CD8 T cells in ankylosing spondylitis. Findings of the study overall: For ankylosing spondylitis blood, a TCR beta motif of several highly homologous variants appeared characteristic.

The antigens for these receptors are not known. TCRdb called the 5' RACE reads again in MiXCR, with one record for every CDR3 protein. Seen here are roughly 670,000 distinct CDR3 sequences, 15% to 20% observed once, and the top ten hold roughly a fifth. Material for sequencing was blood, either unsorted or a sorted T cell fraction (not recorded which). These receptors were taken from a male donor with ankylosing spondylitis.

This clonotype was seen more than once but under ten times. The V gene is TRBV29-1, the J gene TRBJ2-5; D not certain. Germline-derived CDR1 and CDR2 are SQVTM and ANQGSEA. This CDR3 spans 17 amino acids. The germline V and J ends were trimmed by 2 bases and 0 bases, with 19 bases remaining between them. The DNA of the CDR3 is TGCAGCGTTGAACCAGGCCTCCAAGAGAGGTACCAAGAGACCCAGTACTTC. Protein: CSVEPGLQERYQETQYF.

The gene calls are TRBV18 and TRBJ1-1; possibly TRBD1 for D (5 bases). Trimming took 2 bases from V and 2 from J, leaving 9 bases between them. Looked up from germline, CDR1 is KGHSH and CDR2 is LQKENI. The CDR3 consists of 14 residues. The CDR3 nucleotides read TGTGCCAGCTCACCATGGGACGCCAACACTGAAGCTTTCTTT. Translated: CASSPWDANTEAFF.

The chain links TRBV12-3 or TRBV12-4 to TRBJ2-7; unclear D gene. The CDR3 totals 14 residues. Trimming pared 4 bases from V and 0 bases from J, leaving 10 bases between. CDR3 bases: TGTGCCAGCAGTTCATCTAGTTTCTCCTACGAGCAGTACTTC. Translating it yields CASSSSSFSYEQYF.

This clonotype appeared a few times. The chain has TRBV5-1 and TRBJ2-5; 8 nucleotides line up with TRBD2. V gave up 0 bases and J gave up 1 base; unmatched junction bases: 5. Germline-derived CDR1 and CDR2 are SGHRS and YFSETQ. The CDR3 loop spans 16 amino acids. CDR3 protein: CASSLDGGAGQETQYF. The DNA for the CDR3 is TGCGCCAGCAGCTTGGACGGGGGGGCCGGCCAAGAGACCCAGTACTTC.

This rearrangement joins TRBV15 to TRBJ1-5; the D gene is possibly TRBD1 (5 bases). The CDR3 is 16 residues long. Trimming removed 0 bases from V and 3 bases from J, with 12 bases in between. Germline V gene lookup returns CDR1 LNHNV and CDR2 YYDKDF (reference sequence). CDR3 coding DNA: TGTGCCACCAGCAGAGATCCGGGGGTGTACAATCAGCCCCAGCATTTT. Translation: CATSRDPGVYNQPQHF.

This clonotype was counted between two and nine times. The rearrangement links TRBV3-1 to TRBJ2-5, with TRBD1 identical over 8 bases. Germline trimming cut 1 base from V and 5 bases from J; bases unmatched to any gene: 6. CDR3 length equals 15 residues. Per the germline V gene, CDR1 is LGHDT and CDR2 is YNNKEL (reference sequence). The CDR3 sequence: CASSQGQGARETQYF. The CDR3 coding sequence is TGTGCCAGCAGCCAAGGGCAGGGGGCGCGGGAGACCCAGTACTTC.